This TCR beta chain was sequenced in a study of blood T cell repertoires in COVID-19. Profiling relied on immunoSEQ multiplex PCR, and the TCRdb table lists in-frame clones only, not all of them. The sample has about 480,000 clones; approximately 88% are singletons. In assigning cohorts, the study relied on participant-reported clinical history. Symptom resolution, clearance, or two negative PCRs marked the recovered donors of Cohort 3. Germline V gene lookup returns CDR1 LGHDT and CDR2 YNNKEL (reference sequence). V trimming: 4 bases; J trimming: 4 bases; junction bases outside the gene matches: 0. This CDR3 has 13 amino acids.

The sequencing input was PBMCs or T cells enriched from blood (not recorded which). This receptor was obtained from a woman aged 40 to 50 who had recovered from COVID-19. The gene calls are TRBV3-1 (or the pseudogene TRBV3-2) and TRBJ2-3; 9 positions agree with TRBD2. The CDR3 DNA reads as TGTGCCAGCAGCCGGACTAGCGCAGATACGCAGTATTTT. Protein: CASSRTSADTQYF.